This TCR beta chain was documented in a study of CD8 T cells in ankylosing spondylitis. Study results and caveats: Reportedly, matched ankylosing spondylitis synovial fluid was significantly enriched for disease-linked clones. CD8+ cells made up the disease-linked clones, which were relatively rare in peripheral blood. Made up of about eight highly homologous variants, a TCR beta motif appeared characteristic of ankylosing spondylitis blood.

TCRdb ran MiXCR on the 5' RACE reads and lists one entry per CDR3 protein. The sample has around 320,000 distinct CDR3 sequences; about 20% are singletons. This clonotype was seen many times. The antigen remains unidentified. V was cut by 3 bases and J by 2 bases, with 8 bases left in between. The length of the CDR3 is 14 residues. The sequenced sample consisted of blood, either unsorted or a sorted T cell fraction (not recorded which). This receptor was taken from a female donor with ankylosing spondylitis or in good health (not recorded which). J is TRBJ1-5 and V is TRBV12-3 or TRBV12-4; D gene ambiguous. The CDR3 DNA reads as TGTGCCAGCAGTTTTGGTCGTCGCAATCAGCCCCAGCATTTT. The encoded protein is CASSFGRRNQPQHF.